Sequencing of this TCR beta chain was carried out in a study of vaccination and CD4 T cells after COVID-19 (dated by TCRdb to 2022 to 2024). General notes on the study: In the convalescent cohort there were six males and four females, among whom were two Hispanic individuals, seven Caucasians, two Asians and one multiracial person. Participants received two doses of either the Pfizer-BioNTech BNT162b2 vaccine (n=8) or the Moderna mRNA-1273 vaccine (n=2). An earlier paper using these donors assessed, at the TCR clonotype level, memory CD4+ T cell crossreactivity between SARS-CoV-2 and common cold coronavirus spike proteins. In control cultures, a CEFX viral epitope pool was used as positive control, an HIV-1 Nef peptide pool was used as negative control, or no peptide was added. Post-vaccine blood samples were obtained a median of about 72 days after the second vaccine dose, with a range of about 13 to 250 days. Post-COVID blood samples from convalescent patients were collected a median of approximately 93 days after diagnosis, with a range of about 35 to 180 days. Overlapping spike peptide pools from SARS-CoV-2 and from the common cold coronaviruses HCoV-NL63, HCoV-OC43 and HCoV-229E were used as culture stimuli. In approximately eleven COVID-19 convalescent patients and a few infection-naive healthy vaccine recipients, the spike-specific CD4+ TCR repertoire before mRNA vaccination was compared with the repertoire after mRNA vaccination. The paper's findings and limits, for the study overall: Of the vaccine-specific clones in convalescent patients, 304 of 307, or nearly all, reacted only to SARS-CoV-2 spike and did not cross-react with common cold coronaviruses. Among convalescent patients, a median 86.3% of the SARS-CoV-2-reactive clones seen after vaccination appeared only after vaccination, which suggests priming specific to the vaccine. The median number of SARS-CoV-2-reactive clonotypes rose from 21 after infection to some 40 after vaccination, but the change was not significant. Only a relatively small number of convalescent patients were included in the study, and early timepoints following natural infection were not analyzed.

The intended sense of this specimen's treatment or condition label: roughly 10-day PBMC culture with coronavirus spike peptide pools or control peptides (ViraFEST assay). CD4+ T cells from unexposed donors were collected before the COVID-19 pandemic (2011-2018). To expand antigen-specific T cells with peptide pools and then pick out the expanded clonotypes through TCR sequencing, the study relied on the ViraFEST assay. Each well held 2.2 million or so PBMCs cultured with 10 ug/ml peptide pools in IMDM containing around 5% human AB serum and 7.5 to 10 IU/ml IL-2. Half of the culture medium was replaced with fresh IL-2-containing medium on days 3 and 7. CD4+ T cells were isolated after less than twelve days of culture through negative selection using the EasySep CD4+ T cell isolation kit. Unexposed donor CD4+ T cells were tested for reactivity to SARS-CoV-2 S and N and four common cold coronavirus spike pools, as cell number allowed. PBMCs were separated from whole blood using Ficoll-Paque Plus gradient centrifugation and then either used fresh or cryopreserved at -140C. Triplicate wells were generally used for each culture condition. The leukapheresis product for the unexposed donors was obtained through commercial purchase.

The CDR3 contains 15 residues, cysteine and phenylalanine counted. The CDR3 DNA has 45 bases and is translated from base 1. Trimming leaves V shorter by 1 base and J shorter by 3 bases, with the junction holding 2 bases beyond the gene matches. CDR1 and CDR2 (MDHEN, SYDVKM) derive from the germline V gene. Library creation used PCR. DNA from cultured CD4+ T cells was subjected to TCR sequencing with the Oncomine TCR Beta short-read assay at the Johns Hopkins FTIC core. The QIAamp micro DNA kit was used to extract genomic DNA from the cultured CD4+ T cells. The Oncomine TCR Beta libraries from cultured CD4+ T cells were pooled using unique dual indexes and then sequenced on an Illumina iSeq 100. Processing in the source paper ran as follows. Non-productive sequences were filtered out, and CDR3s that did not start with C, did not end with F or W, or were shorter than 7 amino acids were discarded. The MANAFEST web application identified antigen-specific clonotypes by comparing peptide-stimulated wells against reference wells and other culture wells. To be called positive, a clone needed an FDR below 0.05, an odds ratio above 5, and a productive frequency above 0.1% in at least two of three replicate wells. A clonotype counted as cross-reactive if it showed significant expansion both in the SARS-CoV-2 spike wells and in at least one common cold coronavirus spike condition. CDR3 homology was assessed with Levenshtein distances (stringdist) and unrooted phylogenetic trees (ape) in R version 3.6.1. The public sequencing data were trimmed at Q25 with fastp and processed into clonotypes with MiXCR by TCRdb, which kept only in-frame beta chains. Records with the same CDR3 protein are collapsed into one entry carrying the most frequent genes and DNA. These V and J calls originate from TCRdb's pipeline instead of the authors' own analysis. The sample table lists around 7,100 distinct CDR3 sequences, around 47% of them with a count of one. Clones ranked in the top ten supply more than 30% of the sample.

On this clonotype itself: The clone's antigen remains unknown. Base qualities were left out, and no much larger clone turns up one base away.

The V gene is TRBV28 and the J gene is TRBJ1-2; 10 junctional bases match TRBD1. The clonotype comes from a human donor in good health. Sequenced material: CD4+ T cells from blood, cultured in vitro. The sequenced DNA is TGTGCCAGCAGTTTATTGACAGGGGGCGACTATGGCTACACCTTC. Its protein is CASSLLTGGDYGYTF.